This entry lists 13 T cell receptor beta chains sequenced from one sample in a study of cytomegalovirus exposure and HLA in healthy donors. Produced via immunoSEQ multiplex PCR; TCRdb's table is partial and in-frame only. The sample consists of 110,000 or so clones, about 87% of them appearing once. The sequencing input was PBMCs. The receptors originated from a man younger than 35 in good health and CMV-seronegative.

The chain recombines TRBV28 with TRBJ1-1; 8 positions match TRBD1. The germline CDR1 and CDR2 sequences are MDHEN and SYDVKM. With V trimmed by 6 bases and J by 5 bases, 5 bases remained unmatched. CDR3 length: 13 residues. The CDR3 here is CASSPTGATEAFF. DNA for the CDR3: TGTGCCAGCAGCCCGACAGGGGCTACTGAAGCTTTCTTT.

CDR3: CSAYQIRGRTEAFF. In DNA form, the CDR3 reads TGCAGCGCCTACCAAATAAGGGGTCGAACTGAAGCTTTCTTT. This chain uses TRBV29-1 with TRBJ1-1, with D perhaps matching TRBD1 (5 bases). Deletions cut 7 bases from V and 5 bases from J, with 20 bases between. The CDR3 consists of 14 residues. Germline V gene sequence: CDR1 SQVTM, CDR2 ANQGSEA.

The V and J genes are TRBV7-2 and TRBJ2-3; tentative D call: TRBD1 (5 bases). Trimming left V 5 bases short and J 8 bases short, with 11 bases between. CDR1 and CDR2 (germline): SGHTA, FQGNSA. The CDR3 is 12 residues long. CDR3: CASSRDSGTQYF. CDR3 bases: TGTGCCAGCAGCCGCGACAGTGGTACGCAGTATTTT.

This clone was found once. V is TRBV5-8 and J is TRBJ2-2; D unresolved. Germline CDR1 reads SGHTS; CDR2 reads YDEGEE. V lost 1 base and J 7 bases, leaving 11 bases between the germline ends. CDR3 size: 14 residues. CDR3 protein: CASSLTQVGGELFF. The CDR3 bases are TGTGCCAGCAGCTTGACTCAGGTTGGCGGGGAGCTGTTTTTT.

This clone was observed a single time. The CDR3 sequence: CASSSGLAGGTDTQYF. In nucleotides, the CDR3 is TGCGCCAGCAGTTCCGGACTAGCGGGAGGGACAGATACGCAGTATTTT. This chain connects TRBV5-1 to TRBJ2-3; 15 positions match TRBD2. V shed 5 bases and J 3 bases; nucleotides not matched to a gene: 4. Germline V gene data show CDR1 as SGHRS and CDR2 as YFSETQ. The CDR3 consists of 16 residues. The full variable domain, rest sourced from reference TRBV5-1 and TRBJ2-3, is KAGVTQTPRYLIKTRGQQVTLSCSPISGHRSVSWYQQTPGQGLQFLFEYFSETQRNKGNFPGRFSGRQFSNSRSEMNVSTLELGDSALYLCASSSGLAGGTDTQYFGPGTRLTVL.

This chain joins TRBV5-1 and TRBJ2-3; perhaps TRBD2 as D (5 bases). CDR1 is SGHRS and CDR2 is YFSETQ in the germline V gene. Trimming pared 3 bases from V and 5 bases from J, leaving 13 bases between. The CDR3 is made up of 14 amino acids. In DNA, the CDR3 is TGCGCCAGCAGCTCCCCCGGGGTGGGAGATACGCAGTATTTT. Translated, it gives CASSSPGVGDTQYF. Together with reference TRBV5-1 and TRBJ2-3, the CDR3 gives the full variable domain: KAGVTQTPRYLIKTRGQQVTLSCSPISGHRSVSWYQQTPGQGLQFLFEYFSETQRNKGNFPGRFSGRQFSNSRSEMNVSTLELGDSALYLCASSSPGVGDTQYFGPGTRLTVL.

The chain couples TRBV7-9 to TRBJ1-2; 9 bases line up with TRBD1. V gave up 5 bases and J gave up 4 bases; unmatched junction bases: 5. Germline V gives CDR1 SEHNR, CDR2 FQNEAQ (reference sequence). The CDR3 spans 14 residues. CDR3 protein: CASSPRQGVYGYTF. CDR3 bases: TGTGCCAGCAGCCCAAGACAGGGGGTCTATGGCTACACCTTC.

The V gene is TRBV9, the J gene TRBJ1-3, with TRBD1 as a possible D gene (5 bases). This CDR3 has 16 amino acids. V lost 3 bases, J lost 0 bases, and 13 bases lay in between. Germline assignment: CDR1 SGDLS and CDR2 YYNGEE. The CDR3 loop reads CASSGRGTRSGNTIYF. The CDR3 DNA sequence: TGTGCCAGCAGCGGACGGGGGACTCGCTCTGGAAACACCATATATTTT. The whole variable domain, remainder taken from reference TRBV9 and TRBJ1-3, is DSGVTQTPKHLITATGQRVTLRCSPRSGDLSVYWYQQSLDQGLQFLIQYYNGEERAKGNILERFSAQQFPDLHSELNLSSLELGDSALYFCASSGRGTRSGNTIYFGEGSWLTVV.

The rearrangement links TRBV12-5 to TRBJ2-1; 10 positions match TRBD1. From germline, CDR1 is LGHNT and CDR2 FRNRAP. Trimming removed 6 bases from V and 9 bases from J; junction bases left unmatched: 20. The CDR3 is 18 residues long. CDR3 loop: CASGGAGPGQGREGEQFF. CDR3 DNA sequence: TGTGCTAGTGGCGGGGCTGGTCCGGGACAGGGGAGAGAGGGTGAGCAGTTCTTC.

The V gene is TRBV6-5, the J gene TRBJ1-2, with a tentative D call TRBD1 (5 bases). Germline lookup yields CDR1 MNHEY and CDR2 SVGAGI. Trimming took 5 bases from V and 6 from J, leaving 16 bases between them. This CDR3 comprises 14 residues. CDR3 sequence (DNA): TGTGCCAGCAGTAATAAACAGGCCCACCATGGCTACACCTTC. It codes for CASSNKQAHHGYTF.

The rearrangement joins TRBV5-6 to TRBJ1-1, with unresolved D. Deletions cut 1 base from V and 2 bases from J, with 3 bases between. CDR1 and CDR2 (germline): SGHDT, YYEEEE. The CDR3 has 12 amino acids. CDR3 amino acids: CASSLSNTEAFF. CDR3 bases: TGTGCCAGCAGCTTGAGCAACACTGAAGCTTTCTTT.

The chain employs TRBV19 and TRBJ2-3; possibly TRBD2 for D (6 bases). With 7 bases removed from V and 5 bases from J, the gap between germline ends came to 19 bases. The CDR3 totals 15 residues. The germline V gene encodes CDR1 LNHDA and CDR2 SQIVND (reference sequence). The DNA of the CDR3 is TGTGCCAGTACCGAAGCGGGCCCAGGCGGAGATACGCAGTATTTT. The encoded protein is CASTEAGPGGDTQYF.

This chain connects TRBV5-6 to TRBJ2-7; weak D call: TRBD1 (5 bases). CDR1 is SGHDT, CDR2 YYEEEE, per germline. With 0 bases removed from V and 3 bases from J, the gap between germline ends came to 10 bases. There are 14 residues in the CDR3. Here the CDR3 DNA reads TGTGCCAGCAGCTTGGCTGACAGAATCTACGAGCAGTACTTC. This encodes CASSLADRIYEQYF.